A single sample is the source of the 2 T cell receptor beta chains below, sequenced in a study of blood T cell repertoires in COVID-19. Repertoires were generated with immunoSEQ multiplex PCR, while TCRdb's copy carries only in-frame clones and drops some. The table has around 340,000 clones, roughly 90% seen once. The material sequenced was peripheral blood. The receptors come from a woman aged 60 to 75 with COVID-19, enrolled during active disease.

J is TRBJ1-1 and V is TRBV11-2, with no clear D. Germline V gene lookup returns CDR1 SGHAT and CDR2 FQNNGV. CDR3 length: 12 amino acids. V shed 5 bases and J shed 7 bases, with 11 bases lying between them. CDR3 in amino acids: CASSGPVGEAFF. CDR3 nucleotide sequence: TGTGCCAGCAGCGGGCCGGTAGGTGAAGCTTTCTTT.

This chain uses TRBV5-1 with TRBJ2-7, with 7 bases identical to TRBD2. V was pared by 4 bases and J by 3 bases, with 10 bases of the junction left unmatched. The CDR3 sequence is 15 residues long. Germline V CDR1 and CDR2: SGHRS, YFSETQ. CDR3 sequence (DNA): TGCGCCAGCAGCCCGTGGGGGGGGTTTAACTACGAGCAGTACTTC. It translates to CASSPWGGFNYEQYF.